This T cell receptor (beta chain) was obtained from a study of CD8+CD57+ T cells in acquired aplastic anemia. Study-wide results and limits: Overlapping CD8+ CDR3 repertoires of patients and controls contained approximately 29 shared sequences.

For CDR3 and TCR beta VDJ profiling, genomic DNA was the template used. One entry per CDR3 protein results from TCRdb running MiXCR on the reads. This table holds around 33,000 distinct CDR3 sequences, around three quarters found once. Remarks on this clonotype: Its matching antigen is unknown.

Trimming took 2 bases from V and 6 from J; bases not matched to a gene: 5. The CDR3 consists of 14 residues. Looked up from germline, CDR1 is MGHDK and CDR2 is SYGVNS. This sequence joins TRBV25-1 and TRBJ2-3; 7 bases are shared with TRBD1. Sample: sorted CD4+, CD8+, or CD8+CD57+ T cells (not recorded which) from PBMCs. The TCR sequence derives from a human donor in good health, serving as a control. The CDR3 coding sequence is TGTGCCAGCAGTGAAGAGGGGGCGCGGGATACGCAGTATTTT. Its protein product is CASSEEGARDTQYF.